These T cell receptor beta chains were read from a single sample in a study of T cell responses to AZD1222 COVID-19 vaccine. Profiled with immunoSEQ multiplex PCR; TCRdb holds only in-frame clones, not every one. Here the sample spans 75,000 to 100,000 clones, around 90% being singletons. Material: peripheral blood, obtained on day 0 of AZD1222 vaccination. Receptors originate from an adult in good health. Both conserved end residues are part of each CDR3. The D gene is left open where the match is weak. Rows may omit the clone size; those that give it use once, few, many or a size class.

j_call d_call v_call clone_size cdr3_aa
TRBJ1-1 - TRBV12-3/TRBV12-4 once CASSFLGDTEAFF
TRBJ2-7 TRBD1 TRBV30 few CAWATGHEQYF
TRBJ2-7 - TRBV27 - CASSFRAGEQYF
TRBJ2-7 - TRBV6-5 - CASSYRDISYEQYF
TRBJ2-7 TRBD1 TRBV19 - CASSTGTGAFGEQYF
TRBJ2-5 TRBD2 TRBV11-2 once CASRGLAGRGETQYF
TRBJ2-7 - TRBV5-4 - CASSSQTGTREQYF
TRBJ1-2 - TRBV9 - CASSVESINYGHTF
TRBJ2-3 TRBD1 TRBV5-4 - CASSLGTGVADTQYF
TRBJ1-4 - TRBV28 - CASSLLVRTNEKLFF
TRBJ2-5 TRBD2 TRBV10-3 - CAISEGVAGEGETQYF
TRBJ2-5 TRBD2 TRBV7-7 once CASSLIAGEEETQYF
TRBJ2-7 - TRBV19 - CASSMEASNHEQYF
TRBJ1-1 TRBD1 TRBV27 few CASSFSQGVDGAFF
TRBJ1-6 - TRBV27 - CASSFAEYNSPLHF
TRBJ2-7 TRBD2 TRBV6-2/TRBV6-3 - CASSYSLRESSYEQYF
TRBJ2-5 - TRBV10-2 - CASSGGLAETQYF
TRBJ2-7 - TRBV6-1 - CASSEFPLLNSYEQYF
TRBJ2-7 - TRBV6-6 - CASSYPRGQANEQYF
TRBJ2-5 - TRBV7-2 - CASSSDYSGLETQYF
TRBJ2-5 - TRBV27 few CASSVQETQYF
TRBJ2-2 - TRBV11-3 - CASSPTENTGELFF
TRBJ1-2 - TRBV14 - CASGRGYGYTF
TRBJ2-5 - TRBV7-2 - CASSLDPAWETQYF
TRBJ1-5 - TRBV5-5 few CASSLGQPDQPQHF
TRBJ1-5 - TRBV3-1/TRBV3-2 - CASSPGPGAGNQPQHF
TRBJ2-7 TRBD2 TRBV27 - CASSFVLAGIYEQYF
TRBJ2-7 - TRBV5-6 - CASSHREGAYEQYF
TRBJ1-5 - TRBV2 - CASMRGPGQPQHF
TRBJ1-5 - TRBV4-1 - CASSHAGASNQPQHF
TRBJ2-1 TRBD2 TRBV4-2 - CASSQDPSGSHNEQFF
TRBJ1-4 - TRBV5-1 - CASSLEPGAGGEKLFF
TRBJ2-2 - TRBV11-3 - CASSRDSGSGELFF
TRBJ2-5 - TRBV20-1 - CSASSRYQETQYF
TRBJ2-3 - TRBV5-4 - CASSPGGRVGGTDTQYF
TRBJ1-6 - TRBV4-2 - CASSQPSRGGPSPLHF
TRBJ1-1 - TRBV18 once CASSPLQEFAFF
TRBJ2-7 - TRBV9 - CASSVGGSSYEQYF
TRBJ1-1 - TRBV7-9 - CASSSEKNTEAFF
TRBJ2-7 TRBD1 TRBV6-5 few CASRTGTYEQYF
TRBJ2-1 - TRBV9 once CASSVDRRVHNEQFF
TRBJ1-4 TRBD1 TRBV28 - CATEGQGYEKLFF
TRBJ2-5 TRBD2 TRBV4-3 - CASSQIAGNIQETQYF